Here is one T cell receptor beta chain with its context. In the source study's methods: Quantification of nucleated cells was approximated via reference gene primer amplification. Produced via immunoSEQ multiplex PCR; TCRdb's table is partial and in-frame only. D and trimming were read from the DNA, whereas the V and J calls and clone size are those reported in that table. The sample lists 90,000 to 110,000 clones; around 84% were seen once. The germline V gene has CDR1 SGHTA and CDR2 FQGNSA. CDR3 length: 13 amino acids. Trimming pared 4 bases from V and 3 bases from J, leaving 10 bases between. These data come from a study of blood T cell repertoires in COVID-19. Study in general: Material from acute and convalescent COVID-19 was sourced from the United States, Italy and Spain.

Source material: peripheral blood. The clonotype was recovered from an elderly woman with active or convalescent COVID-19. The V and J genes are TRBV7-2 and TRBJ2-7; no clear D gene. Here the CDR3 reads CASSSNFYYEQYF. The CDR3 nucleotides read TGTGCCAGCAGCTCCAACTTCTACTACGAGCAGTACTTC.